These T cell receptor beta chains were read from a single sample in a study of cytomegalovirus exposure and HLA in healthy donors. TCRdb keeps only in-frame clones here, not all; method: immunoSEQ multiplex PCR. The repertoire has around 200,000 clones, around 80% of them found once; the top ten carry approximately 2.2%. Sequencing used PBMCs. Every receptor here comes from a woman younger than 45 in good health and CMV-seropositive. CDR3s include the opening cysteine and the closing phenylalanine or tryptophan. The D gene is left open where the match is weak. Clone size is not always given. Where it is, it says once, few, many or a class for expanded clones.

d_gene	v_gene	abundance	j_gene	CDR3nt	CDR3aa
TRBD1	TRBV29-1	-	TRBJ2-6	TGCAGCGCTTTACAGGGGGGCTCTGGGGCCAACGTCCTGACTTTC	CSALQGGSGANVLTF
-	TRBV7-6	-	TRBJ1-1	TGTGCCAGCAGCTTATCCCCAGGGGCGAACACTGAAGCTTTCTTT	CASSLSPGANTEAFF
-	TRBV28	-	TRBJ2-1	TGTGCCAGCATCGGGGAAGACGAGCAGTTCTTC	CASIGEDEQFF
-	TRBV5-4	few	TRBJ1-1	TGTGCCAGCAGCTTCACAGCGAACACTGAAGCTTTCTTT	CASSFTANTEAFF
TRBD2	TRBV13	once	TRBJ2-3	TGTGCCAGCAGCTCCGGGACTAGCGGGAGTATCTGGGCCCCAGATACGCAGTATTTT	CASSSGTSGSIWAPDTQYF
-	TRBV7-2	-	TRBJ2-1	TGTGCCAGCAGTCCCGACAGACGGACCTACAATGAGCAGTTCTTC	CASSPDRRTYNEQFF
-	TRBV15	-	TRBJ2-7	TGTGCCACCAGCAGAGACCTAATAGAAGAGCAGTACTTC	CATSRDLIEEQYF
-	TRBV7-2	-	TRBJ2-7	TGTGCCAGCAGCTTAGACAGGAGCTCCTACGAGCAGTACTTC	CASSLDRSSYEQYF
TRBD2	TRBV9	-	TRBJ2-1	TGTGCCAGCAGCGTGATAGCGGGAGCGGTCTACAATGAGCAGTTCTTC	CASSVIAGAVYNEQFF
-	TRBV29-1	-	TRBJ1-1	TGCAGCGTTGAAGTGGCCCAGAACACTGAAGCTTTCTTT	CSVEVAQNTEAFF
TRBD2	TRBV27	-	TRBJ2-1	TGTGCCAGCAGTCCGGGGGCTAGCGGGACCATCCATGAGCAGTTCTTC	CASSPGASGTIHEQFF
TRBD2	TRBV7-8	-	TRBJ2-1	TGTGCCAGCAGCTCGACGGGACTAGCAGGCAATGAGCAGTTCTTC	CASSSTGLAGNEQFF
TRBD2	TRBV29-1	-	TRBJ2-3	TGCAGCGCGCGGGGGACTAGCGGGGCTAATACGCAGTATTTT	CSARGTSGANTQYF
-	TRBV6-5	-	TRBJ1-1	TGTGCCAGCAAGTGGGCGATGGGCACTGAAGCTTTCTTT	CASKWAMGTEAFF
TRBD1	TRBV5-1	-	TRBJ2-7	TGCGCCAGCAGCTTGGTGGACAGGGAGGACGAGCAGTACTTC	CASSLVDREDEQYF
-	TRBV19	-	TRBJ1-2	TGTGCCAGTAGTGACTACGGGACTGCGGTTAGCTATGGCTACACCTTC	CASSDYGTAVSYGYTF
-	TRBV19	-	TRBJ2-1	TGTGCCAGTAGTATTCGGAGGGGTACGATCCAGTTCTTC	CASSIRRGTIQFF
-	TRBV5-1	-	TRBJ1-1	TGCGCCAGCAGCTTCGATCCCTCGGGGACTGAAGCTTTCTTT	CASSFDPSGTEAFF
-	TRBV7-9	-	TRBJ2-5	TGTGCCAGCAGCTTAGCGAGAGGGCTAGAGACCCAGTACTTC	CASSLARGLETQYF
TRBD1	TRBV28	-	TRBJ2-3	TGTGCCAGCAGTACAACAGGGGAAGGCACAGATACGCAGTATTTT	CASSTTGEGTDTQYF
-	TRBV28	-	TRBJ1-1	TGTGCCAGCAGTTTGAGTCCCCCCGCACAAGCTTTCTTT	CASSLSPPAQAFF
TRBD1	TRBV18	-	TRBJ1-3	TGTGCCAGCTCAACACGACAGGGCACCATATATTTT	CASSTRQGTIYF
TRBD2	TRBV5-4	-	TRBJ2-4	TGTGCCAGCAACTCGGGGGGGTCCGGAAACATTCAGTACTTC	CASNSGGSGNIQYF
TRBD1	TRBV7-2	few	TRBJ1-6	TGTGCCAGCAGCTTAGTACCTCCCGGGACAGGGAATTCACCCCTCCACTTT	CASSLVPPGTGNSPLHF
-	TRBV21-1	-	TRBJ2-3	TGTGCCAGCAGCAAAGGCTGGCGGCTCACAGATACGCAGTATTTT	CASSKGWRLTDTQYF
-	TRBV9	-	TRBJ1-4	TGTGCCAGCAGCCCCAGGGTGATTAATGAAAAACTGTTTTTT	CASSPRVINEKLFF
-	TRBV4-3	few	TRBJ1-1	TGCGCCAGCAGCCACGGATCGGGTATTAACACTGAAGCTTTCTTT	CASSHGSGINTEAFF
-	TRBV9	few	TRBJ1-1	TGTGCCAGCAGCGTAGGGGCGGGTTGGGACACTGAAGCTTTCTTT	CASSVGAGWDTEAFF
-	TRBV7-9	-	TRBJ1-1	TGTGCCAGCAGCGATACAGGGCGGGGGGCTTTCTTT	CASSDTGRGAFF
TRBD2	TRBV4-1	-	TRBJ2-1	TGCGCCAGCAGCCAAGATCTCGAGGGGAGCGGGAGGTACTACAATGAGCAGTTCTTC	CASSQDLEGSGRYYNEQFF
-	TRBV6-5	once	TRBJ1-1	TGTGCCAGCAGTTACTTTGGGCAGGGAACGAACACTGAAGCTTTCTTT	CASSYFGQGTNTEAFF
-	TRBV23-1	-	TRBJ2-7	TGCGCCAGCAGTCCCCTGGGAGGGGGCTACGAGCAGTACTTC	CASSPLGGGYEQYF
TRBD1	TRBV5-6	-	TRBJ1-6	TGTGCCAGCAGCAGAACAGGGGTTTCACCCCTCCACTTT	CASSRTGVSPLHF
-	TRBV4-3	-	TRBJ2-7	TGCGCCAGCAGCCAAGATGGGGCAGGGGCAGCGTACGAGCAGTACTTC	CASSQDGAGAAYEQYF
-	TRBV10-2	-	TRBJ1-1	TGCGCCAGCATCTTAGGGGGTTCATTCACTGAAGCTTTCTTT	CASILGGSFTEAFF
-	TRBV19	-	TRBJ2-1	TGTGCCAGTAGTATAGGGACTCCCCTCAATGAGCAGTTCTTC	CASSIGTPLNEQFF
-	TRBV5-6	once	TRBJ2-5	TGTGCCAGCAGCTCTTTTCAGACAGGATGGTACCAAGAGACCCAGTACTTC	CASSSFQTGWYQETQYF
TRBD2	TRBV6-6	few	TRBJ2-7	TGTGCCAGCAAAATGGGGGGGGTAGACGAGCAGTACTTC	CASKMGGVDEQYF
TRBD1	TRBV28	-	TRBJ2-2	TGTGCCAGCAGTTTAAGGGGGACAGGGCCGACCGGGGAGCTGTTTTTT	CASSLRGTGPTGELFF
-	TRBV7-2	-	TRBJ2-6	TGTGCCAGCAGCACAACCGGGACAGCCAACGTCCTGACTTTC	CASSTTGTANVLTF